The T cell receptor (beta chain) described here comes from a study of response to subunit inactivated influenza vaccine. Study results and caveats: It was the authors' suggestion that each seasonal influenza vaccination recruits few new T cells.

Per germline, CDR1 MGHDK and CDR2 SYGVNS. The CDR3 runs 12 residues. V shed 6 bases and J shed 5 bases, with 7 bases lying between them. TCRdb reprocessed the RT-PCR reads with MiXCR, giving one entry per CDR3 protein. Counted here are about 780,000 distinct CDR3 sequences, around a sixth occurring once; the ten biggest clones make up roughly 11%. Many counts were recorded for this clonotype. Its target is not known. Sample: PBMCs from blood, taken less than 6 days after vaccination. The gene calls are TRBV25-1 and TRBJ2-2; TRBD1 might be the D (5 bases). The receptor's source is a man in his fifties who received an inactivated influenza vaccine. CDR3 nucleotide sequence: TGTGCCAGCAGCCGGACAACCGGGGAGCTGTTTTTT. This translates into CASSRTTGELFF.